The sequence of this TCR beta chain was determined in a study of T cell responses to AZD1222 COVID-19 vaccine. Germline CDR1 and CDR2: SGHTA and FQGNSA. The length of the CDR3 is 13 residues. This table comes from immunoSEQ multiplex PCR, and its TCRdb copy is limited to in-frame clones, with some not included. The sample records under 200,000 clones, roughly 91% being singletons. As to this clone: Its antigen is not identified. The junction shows a germline mismatch at one end, possibly a read error.

Study-level points and caveats: A mostly white British donor set with more females was recruited, and clonal diversity was possibly underestimated. Spike-specific TCR repertoires showed rising breadth and depth after two AZD1222 doses. Regions 160-218 and 743-854 held dominance among vaccine-associated CD4 TCRs, which spanned spike. Repertoire collection took place solely once the T cell response had peaked.

V gene TRBV7-2 combines with J gene TRBJ1-1; TRBD1 aligns across 7 bases. The TCR originated in an adult who received the AZD1222 COVID-19 vaccine. The specimen was peripheral blood, collected 28 days after the second AZD1222 dose. CDR3 sequence (DNA): TGTGCCAGCAGCGCCGACAGGGAGTCCCGGGCAAACTTT. Its translation is CASSADRESRANF.